The clone carrying this TCR beta chain was seen once. Its antigen is as yet unknown. V lost 0 bases to trimming and J lost 4 bases, with 15 bases between them. Germline V gene data show CDR1 as SNHLY and CDR2 as FYNNEI. The CDR3 spans 16 residues. These data originate in a study of CD8+ T cells in alopecia areata. Overall study findings and caveats: Lesional scalp, notably in alopecia totalis/universalis, had clonality above that of normal scalp. Sequencing of scalp samples also includes resident alphabeta T cells from normal skin. Compared with mice, patients displayed less clear TCR sharing, possibly for HLA-related reasons.

CD4+ and CD8+ T cells were sorted from PBMCs stained for CD3, CD4 and CD8. The authors extracted RNA and reverse transcribed it into cDNA as the sequencing template. Some clones are missing from TCRdb's copy, which holds only in-frame ones; the method was immunoSEQ multiplex PCR. The sample yields 130,000 to 150,000 clones, approximately 60% seen once. The specimen sequenced was CD8+ T cells sorted from blood. The clonotype was recovered from a human donor in good health. This chain uses TRBV2 with TRBJ1-2, with a tentative D call TRBD1 (5 bases). CDR3 coding DNA: TGTGCCAGCAGTGAAGCGGAAGCAGGGATGACCTATGGCTACACCTTC. Translating it yields CASSEAEAGMTYGYTF.